Presented here are 11 T cell receptor beta chains from one specimen sequenced in a study of cytomegalovirus exposure and HLA in healthy donors. Primers: 60 Vbeta forward and 13 Jbeta reverse. Profiled with immunoSEQ multiplex PCR; TCRdb holds only in-frame clones, not every one. Of 100,000 to 150,000 clones listed, 74% are singletons. The sample taken for sequencing was PBMCs. Every receptor here comes from a male donor in good health and CMV-seronegative.

The rearrangement links TRBV25-1 to TRBJ2-1, with 9 bases lining up with TRBD1. The CDR3 runs to 14 residues. The V segment lost 5 bases and the J segment 7 bases; nucleotides outside the gene matches: 6. Germline V gene data show CDR1 as MGHDK and CDR2 as SYGVNS. CDR3 residues: CASSPLGTGNEQFF. The CDR3 DNA follows: TGTGCCAGCAGTCCACTGGGGACAGGGAATGAGCAGTTCTTC.

In its sample, this clone was seen a few times. The chain uses TRBV21-1 and TRBJ1-5; TRBD1 is the table's D call and was not checked against the DNA. TRBV21-1 represents a pseudogene. This CDR3 is 18 amino acids long. The CDR3 here is CASSNFGDRLYSNQPQHF. The CDR3 nucleotides read TGTGCCAGCAGCAATTTTGGTGACAGGCTATATAGCAATCAGCCCCAGCATTTT.

V and J are TRBV28 and TRBJ2-7, with 8 bases that match TRBD1. CDR1 is MDHEN and CDR2 is SYDVKM in the germline V gene. The CDR3 is 14 amino acids. V lost 5 bases and J lost 1; bases outside the gene matches: 4. CDR3 DNA sequence: TGTGCCAGCAGTCGGACAGGGCTTTCCTACGAGCAGTACTTC. As protein: CASSRTGLSYEQYF.

This clone showed up just a few times. The chain uses TRBV4-2 and TRBJ1-3; D might be TRBD1 (6 bases). The CDR3 sequence is 11 residues long. Per germline, CDR1 LGHNA and CDR2 YNFKEQ. The V gene lost 8 bases and the J gene lost 8 bases, with 10 bases spanning the gap. The CDR3 sequence: CASLGGDTIYF. The CDR3 region has the DNA TGTGCCAGCTTAGGGGGGGACACCATATATTTT.

The CDR3 DNA is TGTGCCAGCAGTCCAGGATCCATGAACACTGAAGCTTTCTTT. As protein: CASSPGSMNTEAFF. The rearrangement links TRBV7-2 to TRBJ1-1; D not resolved. Trimming pared 6 bases from V and 0 bases from J, leaving 11 bases between. Germline loops: CDR1 SGHTA, CDR2 FQGNSA. This CDR3 is 14 amino acids long.

This chain joins TRBV28 and TRBJ2-1; TRBD2 matches at 8 bases. Trimming cost V 2 bases and J 6 bases; bases outside gene matches: 9. The CDR3 contains 16 residues. The germline V gene has CDR1 MDHEN and CDR2 SYDVKM. The CDR3 DNA is TGTGCCAGCAGTTTAGGGTACGGGAGGGCTAGCAATGAGCAGTTCTTC. Protein sequence: CASSLGYGRASNEQFF.

This chain links TRBV7-9 with TRBJ2-7; 8 nucleotides match TRBD1. The junction had 4 bases not matched to a gene; V was cut back by 4 bases and J by 2 bases. The CDR3 is 14 amino acids. CDR1 is SEHNR, CDR2 FQNEAQ, per germline (reference sequence). CDR3 bases: TGTGCCAGCAGCTCCTTACAGGGGGCCTACGAGCAGTACTTC. Its protein product is CASSSLQGAYEQYF.

The chain couples TRBV7-6 to TRBJ2-3; TRBD1 is a possible D gene (6 bases). The CDR3 covers 16 residues. Germline CDR1 reads SGHVS; CDR2 reads FNYEAQ. Trimming cost V 5 bases and J 2 bases, with 17 bases left between them. This chain's CDR3 is CASSTTRGIYTDTQYF. In DNA, the CDR3 is TGTGCCAGCAGCACAACGAGGGGGATCTACACAGATACGCAGTATTTT.

The chain couples TRBV29-1 to TRBJ1-2; unclear D gene. The CDR3 covers 12 residues. V lost 2 bases to trimming and J lost 1 base, with 5 bases between them. CDR1 and CDR2 (germline): SQVTM, ANQGSEA. Written as DNA, the CDR3 is TGCAGCGTTGAATCCGTTAACTATGGCTACACCTTC. It translates to CSVESVNYGYTF.

This rearrangement joins TRBV18 to TRBJ2-1; 11 bases fit TRBD1. After removal of 4 bases from V and 7 bases from J, the junction contained 6 bases not matched to a gene. This CDR3 is 15 amino acids long. Germline V gene data show CDR1 as KGHSH and CDR2 as LQKENI. CDR3 coding DNA: TGTGCCAGCTCACATAGGACAGGGGGCCAAAATGAGCAGTTCTTC. Protein sequence: CASSHRTGGQNEQFF.

The V call is TRBV7-2, the J call TRBJ2-1; 12 nucleotides match TRBD2. V was clipped by 2 bases and J by 5 bases; unmatched bases: 7. The CDR3 loop spans 17 amino acids. CDR1 and CDR2 (germline): SGHTA, FQGNSA. The CDR3 is CASSLNFGLAGNNEQFF. CDR3 in DNA: TGTGCCAGCAGCTTAAACTTTGGACTAGCGGGGAACAATGAGCAGTTCTTC.